The clone carrying this TCR beta chain was recorded at least ten times. Its antigen is undetermined. This sample was included in a study of identical twins. Via MiXCR, TCRdb re-called the 5' RACE reads, giving one row per CDR3 protein. Of 1.5 million to 2 million distinct CDR3 sequences listed, 32% were seen once; the top ten hold about 0.27%. Study conclusions and caveats: An excess of low generation probability was shown by twin-shared out-of-frame alpha sequences.

V dropped 6 bases and J dropped 2; count of bases not matched to a gene: 9. The CDR3 spans 15 residues. The sequence derives from a newborn girl in good health. The V and J genes are TRBV12-3 or TRBV12-4 and TRBJ2-7, with 8 nucleotides matching TRBD1. Sequenced: cord blood. The CDR3 bases are TGTGCCAGCAGCGCAATGGACAGGGCCACCTACGAGCAGTACTTC. This translates into CASSAMDRATYEQYF.